Following are 3 T cell receptor beta chains from one sample sequenced in a study of graft-versus-host responses after intestinal transplantation. These receptors lack a known antigen. TCRdb's copy holds only in-frame clones and misses some; the assay was immunoSEQ multiplex PCR. The sample has 40,000 to 60,000 clones; approximately 84% are singletons. The sequencing used unstimulated CD4+ T cells sorted from spleen or lymph node cells, collected before transplant. These receptors were obtained from a human donor who was the organ donor for an intestinal transplant.

This chain joins TRBV4-1 and TRBJ2-4; a possible D gene is TRBD2 (5 bases). This CDR3 is built from 17 residues. V shed 1 base and J shed 1 base, with 14 bases lying between them. Germline assignment: CDR1 MGHRA and CDR2 YSYEKL. The CDR3 loop is CASSQVRVPLAKNIQYF. The CDR3 DNA reads TGCGCCAGCAGCCAAGTGAGGGTTCCCCTTGCCAAAAACATTCAGTACTTC.

This rearrangement joins TRBV19 to TRBJ1-5; D is ambiguous. The ends were cut back, 6 bases at V and 2 bases at J, with 8 bases in the middle. Germline V gives CDR1 LNHDA, CDR2 SQIVND (reference sequence). This CDR3 contains 13 residues. The CDR3 loop reads CASRQRGNQPQHF. Written as DNA, the CDR3 is TGTGCCAGTAGGCAGAGGGGCAATCAGCCCCAGCATTTT. The full variable domain, in which reference TRBV19 and TRBJ1-5 provide the parts outside the CDR3, is DGGITQSPKYLFRKEGQNVTLSCEQNLNHDAMYWYRQDPGQGLRLIYYSQIVNDFQKGDIAEGYSVSREKKESFPLTVTSAQKNPTAFYLCASRQRGNQPQHFGDGTRLSIL.

This rearrangement joins TRBV5-1 to TRBJ1-2; 10 positions match TRBD1. Germline CDR1 reads SGHRS; CDR2 reads YFSETQ. V lost 0 bases, J lost 8 bases, and 7 bases stayed unmatched. There are 15 residues in the CDR3. The CDR3 DNA is TGCGCCAGCAGCTTGGGCCGGGACAGGGGTTACGGCTACACCTTC. This translates into CASSLGRDRGYGYTF.